These 12 T cell receptor beta chains originate from one sample sequenced in a study of blood T cell repertoires in COVID-19. TCRdb keeps only in-frame clones here, not all; method: immunoSEQ multiplex PCR. The sample includes under 400,000 clones, about 86% of them seen just once. The source material was PBMCs or T cells enriched from blood (not recorded which). All receptors come from a woman between 35 and 50 years old with acute COVID-19.

The chain uses TRBV24-1 and TRBJ1-2; 8 nucleotides match TRBD1. The CDR3 extends over 12 amino acids. V dropped 5 bases and J dropped 7; count of bases not matched to a gene: 2. Germline CDR1 reads KGHDR; CDR2 reads SFDVKD. This CDR3 is CATSGQGFGYTF. The DNA for the CDR3 is TGTGCCACCAGTGGACAGGGGTTTGGCTACACCTTC.

V and J are TRBV5-8 and TRBJ1-3; perhaps TRBD1 as D (5 bases). This CDR3 spans 15 amino acids. Trimming shortened V by 4 bases and J by 0 bases, and 11 bases separated the two germline ends. The germline V gene has CDR1 SGHTS and CDR2 YDEGEE. CDR3 protein: CASSPGYFSGNTIYF. In nucleotides, the CDR3 is TGTGCCAGCAGCCCAGGGTACTTCTCTGGAAACACCATATATTTT. Variable domain in full (rest from reference TRBV5-8 and TRBJ1-3): EAGVTQSPTHLIKTRGQQATLRCSPISGHTSVYWYQQALGLGLQFLLWYDEGEERNRGNFPPRFSGRQFPNYSSELNVNALELEDSALYLCASSPGYFSGNTIYFGEGSWLTVV.

This clone has a single count. The chain combines TRBV5-1 with TRBJ2-5; D gene uncertain. The germline V gene has CDR1 SGHRS and CDR2 YFSETQ. V was cut by 0 bases and J by 0 bases, with 6 bases left in between. This CDR3 has 14 residues. The chain's CDR3 is CASSLGANQETQYF. CDR3 nucleotide sequence: TGCGCCAGCAGCTTGGGGGCCAACCAAGAGACCCAGTACTTC.

There are a few counts of this clone. The chain has TRBV7-2 and TRBJ1-1; D gene ambiguous. CDR1 SGHTA and CDR2 FQGNSA come from the germline V gene. The CDR3 loop spans 15 amino acids. V lost 1 base, J lost 1 base, and 10 bases lay in between. DNA of the CDR3: TGTGCCAGCAGCTTAGGAGCAGGAAAGAACACTGAAGCTTTCTTT. Translated: CASSLGAGKNTEAFF.

V gene TRBV4-1 combines with J gene TRBJ2-7; the match to TRBD1 covers 9 bases. Germline values: CDR1 MGHRA, CDR2 YSYEKL. The CDR3 sequence is 15 residues long. Unmatched junction bases numbered 1, after V lost 1 base and J lost 0 bases. CDR3 region: CASSQVQGASYEQYF. The CDR3 DNA is TGCGCCAGCAGCCAAGTACAGGGGGCCTCCTACGAGCAGTACTTC.

This sequence joins TRBV25-1 and TRBJ1-1, with D hard to call. Germline CDR1 reads MGHDK; CDR2 reads SYGVNS. This CDR3 region has 14 residues. The germline V and J ends were trimmed by 7 bases and 0 bases, with 12 bases remaining between them. The CDR3 loop reads CASNSNSMNTEAFF. The CDR3 region has the DNA TGTGCCAGCAATTCGAACAGCATGAACACTGAAGCTTTCTTT. The variable domain in full, completed from reference TRBV25-1 and TRBJ1-1, reads EADIYQTPRYLVIGTGKKITLECSQTMGHDKMYWYQQDPGMELHLIHYSYGVNSTEKGDLSSESTVSRIRTEHFPLTLESARPSHTSQYLCASNSNSMNTEAFFGQGTRLTVV.

The rearrangement joins TRBV5-1 to TRBJ2-6, with D unclear. The CDR3 runs to 15 residues. Germline V gene data show CDR1 as SGHRS and CDR2 as YFSETQ. The V gene lost 6 bases and the J gene lost 0 bases, with 10 bases spanning the gap. Written as DNA, the CDR3 is TGCGCCAGCACCCGTGAGGCCTCTGGGGCCAACGTCCTGACTTTC. Protein product: CASTREASGANVLTF.

This chain uses TRBV3-1 (or the pseudogene TRBV3-2) with TRBJ1-2; 8 positions match TRBD1. V shed 1 base, J shed 4 bases, and the junction held 11 bases outside the gene matches. In germline, CDR1 is LGHDT, CDR2 YNNKEL (reference sequence). CDR3 length equals 17 residues. The CDR3 nucleotides are TGTGCCAGCAGCCAAGCCCCGGGGACAGGAAGAATCTATGGCTACACCTTC. This gives the protein CASSQAPGTGRIYGYTF.

This clone was recorded only once. The chain recombines TRBV9 with TRBJ1-3; D perhaps matches TRBD1 (6 bases). The CDR3 sequence is 15 residues long. The germline CDR1 and CDR2 sequences are SGDLS and YYNGEE. V lost 4 bases and J lost 0, with 11 bases in between. The CDR3 sequence is CASSSTGSSGNTIYF. The CDR3 DNA sequence: TGTGCCAGCAGCTCCACAGGGAGCTCTGGAAACACCATATATTTT.

Concerning this clone: Other DNA sequences within the sample encode an identical CDR3. The chain joins TRBV4-2 to TRBJ1-2; 7 bases align to TRBD1. This CDR3 is 14 amino acids long. Looked up from germline, CDR1 is LGHNA and CDR2 is YNFKEQ. With V trimmed by 4 bases and J by 2 bases, 4 bases remained unmatched. The chain's CDR3 is CASSPGQANYGYTF. CDR3 in DNA: TGTGCCAGCAGCCCTGGACAGGCAAACTATGGCTACACCTTC.

This chain connects TRBV7-9 to TRBJ1-2; 9 bases align to TRBD1. The CDR3 covers 13 residues. In germline, CDR1 is SEHNR, CDR2 FQNEAQ (reference sequence). With V trimmed by 1 base and J by 8 bases, 2 bases remained unmatched. This CDR3 is CASSLGTGDGYTF. CDR3 nucleotides: TGTGCCAGCAGCTTAGGGACAGGGGACGGCTACACCTTC.

Here the CDR3 reads CASSSQGIQETQYF. CDR3 bases: TGCGCCAGCAGCTCACAGGGGATTCAAGAGACCCAGTACTTC. This chain links TRBV5-1 with TRBJ2-5, with TRBD1 matching 7 bases. The CDR3 covers 14 residues. Per germline, CDR1 SGHRS and CDR2 YFSETQ. V dropped 3 bases and J dropped 2; count of bases not matched to a gene: 4.